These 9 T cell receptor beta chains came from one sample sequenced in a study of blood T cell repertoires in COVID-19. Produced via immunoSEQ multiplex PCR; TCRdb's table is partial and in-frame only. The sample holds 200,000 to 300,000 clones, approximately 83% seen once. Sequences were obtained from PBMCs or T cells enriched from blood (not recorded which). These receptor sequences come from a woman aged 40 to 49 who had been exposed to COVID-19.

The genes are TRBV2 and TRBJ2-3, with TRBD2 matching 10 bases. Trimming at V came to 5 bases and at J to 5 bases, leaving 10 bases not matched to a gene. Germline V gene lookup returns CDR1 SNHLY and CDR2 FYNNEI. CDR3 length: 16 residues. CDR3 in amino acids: CASSRASGGIGDTQYF. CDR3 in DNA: TGTGCCAGCAGTCGCGCTAGCGGGGGTATCGGAGATACGCAGTATTTT.

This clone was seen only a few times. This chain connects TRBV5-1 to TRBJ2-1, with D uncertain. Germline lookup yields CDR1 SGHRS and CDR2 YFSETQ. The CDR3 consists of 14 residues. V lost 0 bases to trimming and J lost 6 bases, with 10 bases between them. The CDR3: CASSLGRLGNEQFF. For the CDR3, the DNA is TGCGCCAGCAGCTTGGGCAGGCTCGGCAATGAGCAGTTCTTC.

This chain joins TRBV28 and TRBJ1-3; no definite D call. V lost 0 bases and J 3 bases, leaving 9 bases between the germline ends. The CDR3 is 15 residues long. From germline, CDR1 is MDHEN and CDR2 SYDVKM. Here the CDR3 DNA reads TGTGCCAGCAGTTTATGGTTGGCAGGTGGAAACACCATATATTTT. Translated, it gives CASSLWLAGGNTIYF.

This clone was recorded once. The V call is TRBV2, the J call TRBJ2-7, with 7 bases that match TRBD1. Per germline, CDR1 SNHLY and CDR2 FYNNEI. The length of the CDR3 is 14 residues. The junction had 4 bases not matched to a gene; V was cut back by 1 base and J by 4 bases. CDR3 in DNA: TGTGCCAGCAGTGAAGGGACAGGATATTACGAGCAGTACTTC. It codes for CASSEGTGYYEQYF.

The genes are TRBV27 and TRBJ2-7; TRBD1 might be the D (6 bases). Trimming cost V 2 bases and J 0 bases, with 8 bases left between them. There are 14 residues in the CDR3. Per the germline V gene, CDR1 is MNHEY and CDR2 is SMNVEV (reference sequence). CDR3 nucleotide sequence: TGTGCCAGCAGTTTACAGGGGACCTCCTACGAGCAGTACTTC. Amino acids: CASSLQGTSYEQYF.

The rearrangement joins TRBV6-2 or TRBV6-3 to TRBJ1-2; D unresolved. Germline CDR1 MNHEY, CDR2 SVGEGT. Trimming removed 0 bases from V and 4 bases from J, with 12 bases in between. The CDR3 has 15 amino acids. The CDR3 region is CASSYSGRTFYGYTF. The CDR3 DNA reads TGTGCCAGCAGTTACTCGGGCAGGACTTTCTATGGCTACACCTTC.

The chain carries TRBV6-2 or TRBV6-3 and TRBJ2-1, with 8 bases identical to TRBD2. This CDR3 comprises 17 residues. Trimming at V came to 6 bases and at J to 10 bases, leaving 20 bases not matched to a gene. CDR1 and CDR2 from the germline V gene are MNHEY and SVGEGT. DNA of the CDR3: TGTGCCAGCAGCTTACGATCGGGACTAGGTCCCTCGGGGGAGCAGTTCTTC. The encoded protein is CASSLRSGLGPSGEQFF.

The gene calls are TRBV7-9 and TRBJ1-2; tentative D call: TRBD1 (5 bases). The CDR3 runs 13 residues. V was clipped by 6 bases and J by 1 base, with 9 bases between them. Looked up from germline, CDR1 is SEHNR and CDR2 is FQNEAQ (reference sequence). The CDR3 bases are TGTGCCAGCAGTTTACAGGTTAACTATGGCTACACCTTC. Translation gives CASSLQVNYGYTF.

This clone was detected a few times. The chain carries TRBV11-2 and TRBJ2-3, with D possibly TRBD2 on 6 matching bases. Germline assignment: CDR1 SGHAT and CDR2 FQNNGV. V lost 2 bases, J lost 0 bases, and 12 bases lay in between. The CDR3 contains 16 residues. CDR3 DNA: TGTGCCAGCAGCTTAATGGAGGGGCGCAGCACAGATACGCAGTATTTT. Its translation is CASSLMEGRSTDTQYF.